The 12 T cell receptor beta chains in this list originate from one sample, sequenced in a study of sequential checkpoint blockade in melanoma. Only in-frame clones appear in the TCRdb table, and some are missing; sequencing was by immunoSEQ multiplex PCR. The sample has about 5,100 clones; 20% to 30% are singletons. Treatment here: randomized to nivolumab then ipilimumab (arm A) or the reverse (arm B). Sequences were derived from tumor tissue (inferred from file names), sampled from a patient given nivolumab and ipilimumab in sequence. The source of these receptors is a human donor with melanoma.

By proportion, this clone is large. The genes are TRBV28 and TRBJ1-5; D may be TRBD1 (6 bases). This CDR3 comprises 15 residues. Germline CDR1 reads MDHEN; CDR2 reads SYDVKM. Trimming cost V 4 bases and J 4 bases, with 14 bases left between them. This CDR3 is CASSSPPQGNQPQHF. CDR3 bases: TGTGCCAGCAGTTCCCCTCCTCAGGGGAATCAGCCCCAGCATTTT.

This chain connects TRBV6-8 to TRBJ1-2; no definite D call. The V gene's germline CDR1 is MNHGY and CDR2 SAAAGT. With 0 bases removed from V and 0 bases from J, the gap between germline ends came to 14 bases. The CDR3 loop spans 17 amino acids. The DNA of the CDR3 is TGTGCCAGCAGTTACTCCATTCTTGAGGGATCTAACTATGGCTACACCTTC. This codes for CASSYSILEGSNYGYTF.

The rearrangement joins TRBV18 to TRBJ2-7; 8 nucleotides match TRBD2. Trimming cost V 1 base and J 6 bases; bases outside gene matches: 8. Germline assignment: CDR1 KGHSH and CDR2 LQKENI. This CDR3 region has 15 residues. This CDR3 reads CASSPRAGGVTEQYF. The CDR3 DNA sequence: TGTGCCAGCTCACCACGGGCGGGGGGAGTGACCGAGCAGTACTTC.

There are a few counts of this clone. This rearrangement joins TRBV6-8 to TRBJ1-1; 7 bases match TRBD1. V shed 6 bases and J 0 bases; nucleotides not matched to a gene: 7. Germline CDR1 and CDR2: MNHGY and SAAAGT. The length of the CDR3 is 15 residues. In nucleotides, the CDR3 is TGTGCCAGCAGGGGACGGACAGGAGTGAACACTGAAGCTTTCTTT. Its translation is CASRGRTGVNTEAFF.

By sample share, this clone is medium-sized. CDR3 residues: CASSLVQQVNEQFF. The CDR3 DNA reads TGTGCCAGCAGCTTAGTCCAACAGGTCAATGAGCAGTTCTTC. The rearrangement joins TRBV11-3 to TRBJ2-1; D might be TRBD1 (5 bases). The CDR3 is made up of 14 amino acids. The ends were cut back, 1 base at V and 6 bases at J, with 10 bases in the middle. Germline CDR1 is SGHNT and CDR2 is YENEEA.

In this sample, this clone turned up many times. This sequence joins TRBV11-3 and TRBJ1-4; tentatively, D is TRBD1 (6 bases). Per germline, CDR1 SGHNT and CDR2 YENEEA. This CDR3 spans 15 amino acids. Trimming stripped 1 base from V and 4 bases from J, with 10 bases between. CDR3 sequence: CASSLGGQSNEKLFF. The CDR3 region has the DNA TGTGCCAGCAGCTTAGGAGGACAGAGTAATGAAAAACTGTTTTTT.

V and J are TRBV2 and TRBJ2-7; D may be TRBD2 (8 bases). This CDR3 contains 17 residues. V lost 3 bases to trimming and J lost 2 bases, with 20 bases between them. Looked up from germline, CDR1 is SNHLY and CDR2 is FYNNEI. The DNA of the CDR3 is TGTGCCAGCAGTGAGACTCCGGGAGGGGGCGGGGCCTACGAGCAGTACTTC. Its protein is CASSETPGGGGAYEQYF.

This chain links TRBV6-8 with TRBJ2-3, with 11 bases lining up with TRBD2. The CDR3 sequence is 15 residues long. After removal of 2 bases from V and 8 bases from J, the junction contained 6 bases not matched to a gene. The germline gives CDR1 MNHGY, CDR2 SAAAGT. The DNA for the CDR3 is TGTGCCAGCAGTTACCTTAGCGGGAGGGCCAGTACGCAGTATTTT. Translation: CASSYLSGRASTQYF.

By share, this clone counts as medium-sized. V gene TRBV11-3 combines with J gene TRBJ2-3; 9 nucleotides line up with TRBD2. CDR3 length equals 17 residues. The trim removed 3 bases at V and 1 base at J, leaving 8 bases unmatched. Germline CDR1 reads SGHNT; CDR2 reads YENEEA. CDR3 sequence reads: CASSLSHSGGRTDTQYF. DNA of the CDR3: TGTGCCAGCAGCTTGAGTCATAGCGGGGGACGCACAGATACGCAGTATTTT.

This clone was seen a few times. The chain is built from TRBV28 and TRBJ1-1; tentative D call: TRBD1 (6 bases). V was trimmed by 8 bases and J by 6 bases, leaving 16 bases between them. The germline V gene has CDR1 MDHEN and CDR2 SYDVKM. This CDR3 has 13 amino acids. CDR3: CASVRGGFPEAFF. CDR3 bases: TGTGCCAGCGTGAGGGGGGGTTTCCCTGAAGCTTTCTTT. Drawing the rest from reference TRBV28 and TRBJ1-1, the complete variable domain is DVKVTQSSRYLVKRTGEKVFLECVQDMDHENMFWYRQDPGLGLRLIYFSYDVKMKEKGDIPEGYSVSREKKERFSLILESASTNQTSMYLCASVRGGFPEAFFGQGTRLTVV.

The chain combines TRBV30 with TRBJ2-7, with D unclear. The germline gives CDR1 GTSNPN, CDR2 SVGIG (reference sequence). V was shortened by 0 bases and J by 0 bases, with 6 bases between the two germline ends. CDR3 length: 13 residues. The CDR3 is CAWSVASSYEQYF. DNA of the CDR3: TGTGCCTGGAGTGTCGCGAGCTCCTACGAGCAGTACTTC.

The chain is built from TRBV18 and TRBJ2-7; weak D call: TRBD1 (6 bases). This CDR3 comprises 15 residues. Trimming left V 2 bases short and J 0 bases short, with 11 bases between. CDR1 and CDR2 from the germline V gene are KGHSH and LQKENI. As DNA, the CDR3 is TGTGCCAGCTCACCAGCCGGACAGAGCTCCTACGAGCAGTACTTC. As protein: CASSPAGQSSYEQYF.